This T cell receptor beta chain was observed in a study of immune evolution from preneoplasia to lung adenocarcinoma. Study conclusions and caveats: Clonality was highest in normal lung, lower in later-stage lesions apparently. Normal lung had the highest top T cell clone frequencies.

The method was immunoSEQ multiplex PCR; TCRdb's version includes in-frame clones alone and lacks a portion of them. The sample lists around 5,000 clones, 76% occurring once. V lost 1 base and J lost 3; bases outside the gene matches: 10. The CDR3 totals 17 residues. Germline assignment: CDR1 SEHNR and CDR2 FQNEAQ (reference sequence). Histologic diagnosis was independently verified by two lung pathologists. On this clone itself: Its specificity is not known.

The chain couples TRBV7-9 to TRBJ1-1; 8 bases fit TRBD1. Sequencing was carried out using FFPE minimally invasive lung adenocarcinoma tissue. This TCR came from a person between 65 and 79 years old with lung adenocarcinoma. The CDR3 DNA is TGTGCCAGCAGCTTAGGGCAGGGGGCTAGGTTGGACACTGAAGCTTTCTTT. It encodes CASSLGQGARLDTEAFF.